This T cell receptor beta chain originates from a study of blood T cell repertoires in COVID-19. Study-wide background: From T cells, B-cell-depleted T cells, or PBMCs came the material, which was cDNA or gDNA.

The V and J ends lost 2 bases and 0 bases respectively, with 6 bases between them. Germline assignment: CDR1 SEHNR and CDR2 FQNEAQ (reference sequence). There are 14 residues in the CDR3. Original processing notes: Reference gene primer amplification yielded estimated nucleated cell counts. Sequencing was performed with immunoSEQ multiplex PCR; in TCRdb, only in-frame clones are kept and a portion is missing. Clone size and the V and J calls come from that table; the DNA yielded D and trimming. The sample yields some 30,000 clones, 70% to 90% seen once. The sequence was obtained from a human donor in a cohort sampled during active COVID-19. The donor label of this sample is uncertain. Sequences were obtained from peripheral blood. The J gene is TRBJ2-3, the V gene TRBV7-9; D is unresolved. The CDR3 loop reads CASSLSRSTDTQYF. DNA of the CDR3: TGTGCCAGCAGCTTAAGCCGTAGCACAGATACGCAGTATTTT.